These T cell receptor beta chains were read from a single sample in a study of cytomegalovirus exposure and HLA in healthy donors. The repertoire was sequenced with immunoSEQ multiplex PCR; TCRdb's copy has only in-frame clones and lacks some. The table records under 150,000 clones, about 89% of them present only once. Material for sequencing was PBMCs. The receptors stem from a man aged 18 to 30 in good health and CMV-seronegative. The CDR3 runs from the conserved cysteine through the conserved F or W. A D gene is named only where the DNA matches it firmly. Rows give clone size only sometimes, using once, few, many, or a class for an expanded clone.

many,TRBD1,TRBJ1-2,TRBV14,CASSDRGSYGYTF,TGTGCCAGCTCAGACAGGGGCAGCTATGGCTACACCTTC
.,.,TRBJ1-4,TRBV7-9,CASSLTSSGLREKLFF,TGTGCCAGCAGCCTGACTAGTTCGGGGCTTCGGGAAAAACTGTTTTTT
.,.,TRBJ1-4,TRBV2,CASSEGREKLFF,TGTGCCAGCAGTGAAGGTCGGGAAAAACTGTTTTTT
.,.,TRBJ2-7,TRBV5-6,CASSSSYEQYF,TGTGCCAGCAGCTCTTCCTACGAGCAGTACTTC
.,.,TRBJ1-3,TRBV5-1,CASSYNPGLSGNTIYF,TGCGCCAGCAGCTACAATCCAGGGCTCTCTGGAAACACCATATATTTT
.,TRBD2,TRBJ2-5,TRBV19,CASSRGDRRGEETQYF,TGTGCCAGTAGTAGAGGGGACCGGCGGGGGGAAGAGACCCAGTACTTC
.,.,TRBJ2-3,TRBV30,CAWSVGTRGHTDTQYF,TGTGCCTGGAGTGTAGGGACTCGAGGCCACACAGATACGCAGTATTTT
.,.,TRBJ1-5,TRBV6-1,CASSEVRREGNQPQHF,TGTGCCAGCAGTGAAGTTCGGCGAGAGGGCAATCAGCCCCAGCATTTT
.,TRBD1,TRBJ1-1,TRBV30,CAWIRRGQGNTEAFF,TGTGCCTGGATCAGGAGAGGACAGGGGAACACTGAAGCTTTCTTT
few,.,TRBJ1-1,TRBV7-9,CASSQQGNTEAFF,TGTGCCAGCAGCCAGCAGGGGAACACTGAAGCTTTCTTT
once,.,TRBJ2-2,TRBV5-1,CASSLVSTGELFF,TGCGCCAGCAGCTTGGTTTCTACCGGGGAGCTGTTTTTT
.,.,TRBJ1-6,TRBV27,CASSLSGGSYNSPLHF,TGTGCCAGCAGTTTATCAGGGGGCTCCTATAATTCACCCCTCCACTTT
.,TRBD1,TRBJ1-4,TRBV7-2,CASSPDRGNEKLFF,TGTGCCAGCAGCCCGGACAGGGGGAATGAAAAACTGTTTTTT
.,.,TRBJ2-2,TRBV6-6,CASSYGQKWNTGELFF,TGTGCCAGCAGTTACGGACAGAAGTGGAACACCGGGGAGCTGTTTTTT
.,.,TRBJ1-3,TRBV2,CASSESGFGNTIYF,TGTGCCAGCAGTGAGTCAGGATTCGGAAACACCATATATTTT
few,.,TRBJ2-2,TRBV7-3,CASSLLSNTGELFF,TGTGCCAGCAGCTTACTATCGAACACCGGGGAGCTGTTTTTT
.,.,TRBJ1-3,TRBV19,CASSPWGGTGNTIYF,TGTGCCAGTAGTCCCTGGGGGGGTACTGGAAACACCATATATTTT
.,TRBD1,TRBJ2-1,TRBV7-9,CASSLTGHRGSSYNEQFF,TGTGCCAGCAGCCTAACCGGACACAGGGGGAGCTCCTACAATGAGCAGTTCTTC
once,.,TRBJ2-1,TRBV5-4,CASSLRGSYNEQFF,TGTGCCAGCAGCTTGCGGGGGTCCTACAATGAGCAGTTCTTC
.,TRBD1,TRBJ2-4,TRBV2,CASREWDRVDIQYF,TGTGCCAGCAGGGAATGGGACAGGGTAGACATTCAGTACTTC
.,.,TRBJ2-2,TRBV7-8,CASSLVAVNTGELFF,TGTGCCAGCAGCTTAGTCGCAGTGAACACCGGGGAGCTGTTTTTT
.,TRBD2,TRBJ2-1,TRBV10-3,CAIKAGAGGPQGEQFF,TGTGCCATCAAAGCGGGGGCGGGGGGCCCGCAGGGTGAGCAGTTCTTC
.,TRBD1,TRBJ2-1,TRBV6-6,CASSYPRQGVYNEQFF,TGTGCCAGCAGTTACCCAAGACAGGGGGTCTACAATGAGCAGTTCTTC
.,.,TRBJ2-1,TRBV9,CASSVAAGPTARNEQFF,TGTGCCAGCAGCGTAGCTGCAGGGCCAACCGCTAGAAATGAGCAGTTCTTC
.,.,TRBJ1-2,TRBV5-8,CASSLEAGRHYGYTF,TGTGCCAGCAGCTTGGAGGCAGGTCGTCACTATGGCTACACCTTC
few,.,TRBJ1-5,TRBV2,CASSDFSGGNQPQHF,TGTGCCAGCAGTGATTTTTCAGGGGGCAATCAGCCCCAGCATTTT
once,TRBD1,TRBJ1-2,TRBV10-3,CAISESVGGQTYYGYTF,TGTGCCATCAGTGAGTCGGTGGGGGGACAGACGTACTATGGCTACACCTTC